Sequencing of this T cell receptor beta chain was carried out in a study of shared clonotypes between healthy human individuals. Study-wide context: The cohort comprised a couple of women and a few men. Their ages spanned 18 to 49 years. Plates per donor: three CD4 naive, three CD4 memory, two CD8 naive, one CD8 memory.

The repertoire was sequenced with immunoSEQ multiplex PCR; TCRdb's copy has only in-frame clones and lacks some. The data show around 2.5 million clones, with over 85% seen just once and approximately 0.35% held by the top ten. Germline V lookup: CDR1 WSHSY, CDR2 SAAADI. The CDR3 is 14 amino acids. J gave up 4 bases and V 7 bases, and 7 bases lay outside the gene matches. Sequenced material: naive CD4+ T cells from PBMCs. Subset given: CD45RA+ positively selected. This sequence joins TRBV10-2 and TRBJ2-3; 8 bases line up with TRBD1. This TCR came from a man aged 18 to 30 in good health. Some clones in this sample may be carry-over from other donors' samples. CDR3 DNA: TGCGCCAGCAACACAGGACAGGGCCCAGATACGCAGTATTTT. Amino acid sequence: CASNTGQGPDTQYF.